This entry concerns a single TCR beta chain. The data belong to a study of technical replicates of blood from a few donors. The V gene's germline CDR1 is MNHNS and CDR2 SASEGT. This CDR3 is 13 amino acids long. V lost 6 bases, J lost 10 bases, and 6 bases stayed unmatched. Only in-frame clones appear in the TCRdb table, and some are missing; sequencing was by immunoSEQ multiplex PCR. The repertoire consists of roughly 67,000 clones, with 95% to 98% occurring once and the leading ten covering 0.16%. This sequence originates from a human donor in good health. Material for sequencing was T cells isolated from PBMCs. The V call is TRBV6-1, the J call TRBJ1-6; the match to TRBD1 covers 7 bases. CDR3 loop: CASRRTGQSPLHF. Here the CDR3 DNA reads TGTGCCAGCAGGAGGACAGGACAATCACCCCTCCACTTT.